A single sample gave rise to the 29 T cell receptor beta chains below, sequenced in a study of OX40 agonist ivuxolimab in advanced cancers. Some clones are missing from TCRdb's copy, which holds only in-frame ones; the method was immunoSEQ multiplex PCR. Found here are roughly 88,000 clones, roughly 86% of them singletons; the top ten hold roughly 4.5%. Specimen: CD4+ or CD8+ T cells sorted from blood, collected in a trial of the OX40 agonist ivuxolimab. The source is an adult with an advanced solid tumor such as melanoma, head and neck, liver or kidney cancer.

This clone has a single count. This rearrangement joins TRBV7-3 to TRBJ2-7; D gene ambiguous. The CDR3 is made up of 13 amino acids. The germline V gene has CDR1 SGHTA and CDR2 FQGTGA. V was pared by 1 base and J by 3 bases, with 7 bases between. The CDR3 here is CASSLKGNYEQYF. CDR3 DNA sequence: TGTGCCAGCAGCTTAAAGGGCAACTACGAGCAGTACTTC.

This chain links TRBV9 with TRBJ1-3; TRBD1 matches 10 bases. CDR1 is SGDLS and CDR2 is YYNGEE in the germline V gene. CDR3 length equals 12 residues. V shed 5 bases, J shed 8 bases, and the junction held 1 base outside the gene matches. This CDR3 is CASRGQGYTIYF. The DNA of the CDR3 is TGTGCCAGCAGGGGACAGGGGTACACCATATATTTT.

This chain uses TRBV5-1 with TRBJ1-3, with D possibly matching TRBD1 (5 bases). Germline V gene sequence: CDR1 SGHRS, CDR2 YFSETQ. The CDR3 has 14 residues. The V end lost 4 bases, the J end lost 3 bases, and 11 bases lay between the germline ends. The CDR3, as DNA: TGCGCCAGCAGCATCGGGACGGGTGGAAACACCATATATTTT. Its translation is CASSIGTGGNTIYF.

The chain carries TRBV30 and TRBJ2-3; 9 bases map to TRBD2. With 1 base clipped from V and 1 base from J, the junction kept 0 bases outside the gene matches. The CDR3 spans 14 residues. The germline CDR1 and CDR2 sequences are GTSNPN and SVGIG (reference sequence). The CDR3 here is CAWSASGGTDTQYF. CDR3 nucleotides: TGTGCCTGGAGTGCTAGCGGGGGCACAGATACGCAGTATTTT.

The CDR3 here is CASSYARSTTDTQYF. The CDR3 DNA is TGTGCCAGCAGTTACGCTCGTTCGACCACAGATACGCAGTATTTT. V usage is TRBV6-5 and J usage is TRBJ2-3, with D hard to call. The CDR3 length is 15 residues. The V end lost 2 bases, the J end lost 2 bases, and 11 bases lay between the germline ends. Germline values: CDR1 MNHEY, CDR2 SVGAGI.

The rearrangement uses TRBV30 and TRBJ1-1; 7 bases are a match to TRBD1. V was pared by 0 bases and J by 11 bases, with 3 bases of the junction left unmatched. The CDR3 contains 11 residues. The germline V gene encodes CDR1 GTSNPN and CDR2 SVGIG (reference sequence). The CDR3: CAWSVQGMAFF. Written as DNA, the CDR3 is TGTGCCTGGAGTGTACAGGGGATGGCTTTCTTT.

The chain uses TRBV5-1 and TRBJ2-2; 8 bases are shared with TRBD2. Germline CDR1 SGHRS, CDR2 YFSETQ. V was pared by 5 bases and J by 0 bases, with 6 bases of the junction left unmatched. This CDR3 region has 16 residues. The chain's CDR3 is CASSLGLATNTGELFF. CDR3 nucleotide sequence: TGCGCCAGCAGTCTCGGACTAGCCACGAACACCGGGGAGCTGTTTTTT.

The CDR3 DNA sequence: TGTGCCAGCGGCTATACGGCCGGTGAGCAGTTCTTC. Translation: CASGYTAGEQFF. This sequence joins TRBV9 and TRBJ2-1; no definite D call. Germline V gene lookup returns CDR1 SGDLS and CDR2 YYNGEE. Trimming took off 7 bases at V and 9 bases at J, with 14 bases between the two ends. The CDR3 loop spans 12 amino acids.

The sample holds one count of this clone. The chain combines TRBV7-3 with TRBJ2-1, with 7 bases aligning to TRBD2. The CDR3 totals 15 residues. Germline CDR1 and CDR2: SGHTA and FQGTGA. Trimming at V came to 5 bases and at J to 4 bases, leaving 8 bases not matched to a gene. The CDR3: CASSPGGSQYNEQFF. The CDR3 nucleotides read TGTGCCAGCAGCCCCGGCGGGAGCCAATACAATGAGCAGTTCTTC.

The rearrangement links TRBV29-1 to TRBJ1-1, with TRBD1 matching over 10 bases. Germline V gene sequence: CDR1 SQVTM, CDR2 ANQGSEA. V lost 6 bases, J lost 2 bases, and 3 bases stayed unmatched. CDR3 size: 13 residues. The CDR3 DNA reads as TGCAGCGTCGCGACAGGGGGCAACACTGAAGCTTTCTTT. Its protein is CSVATGGNTEAFF.

This clone has just one count. The chain employs TRBV11-2 and TRBJ1-5; 9 bases are a match to TRBD1. The CDR3 is made up of 15 amino acids. After removal of 5 bases from V and 3 bases from J, the junction contained 5 bases not matched to a gene. CDR1 is SGHAT, CDR2 FQNNGV, per germline. The CDR3 sequence: CASSLGTGFNQPQHF. The CDR3 DNA reads as TGTGCCAGCAGCCTAGGGACAGGGTTCAATCAGCCCCAGCATTTT.

The V call is TRBV7-3, the J call TRBJ2-1; 8 bases fit TRBD2. Germline V gene sequence: CDR1 SGHTA, CDR2 FQGTGA. The CDR3 covers 13 residues. With V trimmed by 6 bases and J by 9 bases, 7 bases remained unmatched. The CDR3 nucleotides read TGTGCCAGCAGTCGGGAGGGCCAGTTTGAGCAGTTCTTC. Amino acid sequence: CASSREGQFEQFF.

J is TRBJ2-4 and V is TRBV5-1; D is unresolved. From germline, CDR1 is SGHRS and CDR2 YFSETQ. V was clipped by 2 bases and J by 0 bases, with 12 bases between them. The CDR3 extends over 16 amino acids. The CDR3, as DNA: TGCGCCAGCAGCTTCGGCACACAAGAAGCCAAAAACATTCAGTACTTC. It yields the protein CASSFGTQEAKNIQYF.

There are a few counts of this clone. The chain links TRBV30 to TRBJ1-4; D gene unclear. Trimming cost V 2 bases and J 0 bases, with 7 bases left between them. In germline, CDR1 is GTSNPN, CDR2 SVGIG (reference sequence). This CDR3 is built from 14 residues. The CDR3 is CAWSTSATNEKLFF. CDR3 in DNA: TGTGCCTGGAGTACGAGTGCAACTAATGAAAAACTGTTTTTT.

The chain recombines TRBV6-1 with TRBJ2-1; D unclear. The length of the CDR3 is 12 residues. Between the trimmed V and J ends, which lost 3 bases and 4 bases, there was a span of 4 bases. Germline CDR1 is MNHNS and CDR2 is SASEGT. The CDR3 reads CASSDGYNEQFF. The CDR3 DNA reads TGTGCCAGCAGTGATGGTTACAATGAGCAGTTCTTC.

J is TRBJ2-3 and V is TRBV19, with 10 nucleotides matching TRBD1. Per the germline V gene, CDR1 is LNHDA and CDR2 is SQIVND (reference sequence). The CDR3 is 16 residues long. V was pared by 5 bases and J by 4 bases, with 9 bases of the junction left unmatched. The CDR3 protein is CASSAQTGGPADTQYF. The CDR3 DNA follows: TGTGCCAGTAGTGCCCAGACAGGGGGCCCAGCAGATACGCAGTATTTT.

V usage is TRBV7-2 and J usage is TRBJ2-5; 8 bases align to TRBD2. Per the germline V gene, CDR1 is SGHTA and CDR2 is FQGNSA. Trimming at V came to 5 bases and at J to 2 bases, leaving 4 bases not matched to a gene. The CDR3 is 14 residues long. For the CDR3, the DNA is TGTGCCAGCAGCCTTACTAGCGGACAAGAGACCCAGTACTTC. Its translation: CASSLTSGQETQYF.

The gene calls are TRBV5-5 and TRBJ1-1, with 9 nucleotides matching TRBD1. Germline V gene data show CDR1 as SGHKS and CDR2 as YYEKEE (reference sequence). J gave up 10 bases and V 3 bases, and 4 bases lay outside the gene matches. This CDR3 has 12 residues. CDR3 region: CASSYGQGRAFF. The CDR3 bases are TGTGCCAGCAGCTACGGACAGGGGCGAGCTTTCTTT.

This clone has more than one count but fewer than ten. This chain uses TRBV5-1 with TRBJ1-4; tentatively, D is TRBD1 (6 bases). Trimming shortened V by 1 base and J by 7 bases, and 14 bases separated the two germline ends. The CDR3 runs to 15 residues. Germline values: CDR1 SGHRS, CDR2 YFSETQ. The CDR3 spells CASSLSQGLGEKLFF. DNA for the CDR3: TGCGCCAGCAGCTTGTCTCAGGGGCTGGGTGAAAAACTGTTTTTT.

This clone occurred once. The V call is TRBV9, the J call TRBJ2-5, with 10 bases aligning to TRBD2. Germline CDR1 SGDLS, CDR2 YYNGEE. The junction had 6 bases not matched to a gene; V was cut back by 0 bases and J by 4 bases. The CDR3 runs to 16 residues. CDR3 loop: CASSVGSGRVGETQYF. The CDR3 coding sequence is TGTGCCAGCAGCGTAGGGAGCGGGAGGGTCGGAGAGACCCAGTACTTC.

This clone was found once. This chain links TRBV19 with TRBJ1-1; tentatively, D is TRBD1 (5 bases). CDR3 length equals 15 residues. Per the germline V gene, CDR1 is LNHDA and CDR2 is SQIVND (reference sequence). V shed 4 bases and J shed 5 bases, with 17 bases lying between them. CDR3 sequence (DNA): TGTGCCAGTAGTACTCGGGGCAGAGGTGGAACTGAAGCTTTCTTT. It specifies CASSTRGRGGTEAFF.

The rearrangement joins TRBV2 to TRBJ1-4; D not certain. Trimming pared 5 bases from V and 3 bases from J, leaving 10 bases between. The CDR3 runs to 14 residues. The germline CDR1 and CDR2 sequences are SNHLY and FYNNEI. CDR3 nucleotide sequence: TGTGCCAGCAGTCGGAGCGGCCCTAATGAAAAACTGTTTTTT. Translation: CASSRSGPNEKLFF.

The chain carries TRBV27 and TRBJ1-3, with 7 bases fitting TRBD1. The CDR3 is 15 residues long. The V and J ends lost 6 bases and 0 bases, in that order; junction bases with no gene match: 5. Germline CDR1 MNHEY, CDR2 SMNVEV (reference sequence). The DNA of the CDR3 is TGTGCCAGCAGCCCCCGACAGGGCTCTGGAAACACCATATATTTT. Translating gives CASSPRQGSGNTIYF.

This sequence joins TRBV6-4 and TRBJ2-7; D may match TRBD1 or TRBD2 (6 bases each). This CDR3 has 16 amino acids. Germline CDR1 reads MRHNA; CDR2 reads SNTAGT. V gave up 0 bases and J gave up 7 bases, with 19 bases separating them. The CDR3 region is CASSDSRGAPRGEQYV. The CDR3 bases are TGTGCCAGCAGTGACTCGAGGGGGGCGCCCCGGGGGGAGCAGTACGTC.

V is TRBV7-2 and J is TRBJ2-1, with 8 positions matching TRBD2. The CDR3 covers 15 residues. CDR1 SGHTA and CDR2 FQGNSA come from the germline V gene. With 4 bases clipped from V and 4 bases from J, the junction kept 6 bases outside the gene matches. The CDR3 reads CASSYISGAYNEQFF. The CDR3 nucleotides read TGTGCCAGCAGCTATATTAGCGGGGCTTACAATGAGCAGTTCTTC.

V gene TRBV2 combines with J gene TRBJ1-1; D remains ambiguous. The CDR3 loop spans 13 amino acids. Germline assignment: CDR1 SNHLY and CDR2 FYNNEI. V was cut by 2 bases and J by 3 bases, with 7 bases left in between. In DNA, the CDR3 is TGTGCCAGCAGTGAAACGGGGTACACTGAAGCTTTCTTT. Translated, it gives CASSETGYTEAFF.

The V call is TRBV9, the J call TRBJ2-3, with 12 positions matching TRBD2. CDR1 and CDR2 from the germline V gene are SGDLS and YYNGEE. J was trimmed by 5 bases and V by 3 bases; bases with no gene match: 4. The CDR3 runs 15 residues. CDR3 bases: TGTGCCAGCAGCGACCTAGCGGGAGGGGTAGATACGCAGTATTTT. Translation: CASSDLAGGVDTQYF. Combining the CDR3 with reference TRBV9 and TRBJ2-3 gives the whole variable domain DSGVTQTPKHLITATGQRVTLRCSPRSGDLSVYWYQQSLDQGLQFLIQYYNGEERAKGNILERFSAQQFPDLHSELNLSSLELGDSALYFCASSDLAGGVDTQYFGPGTRLTVL.

The V and J genes are TRBV10-3 and TRBJ1-1; no reliable D call. V lost 4 bases to trimming and J lost 0 bases, with 3 bases between them. The germline gives CDR1 ENHRY, CDR2 SYGVKD. The CDR3 has 12 residues. CDR3 DNA sequence: TGTGCCATCAGTGCTTTGAACACTGAAGCTTTCTTT. As protein: CAISALNTEAFF.

This chain joins TRBV5-6 and TRBJ2-2; D call uncertain. The CDR3 loop spans 14 amino acids. The V end lost 5 bases, the J end lost 1 base, and 9 bases lay between the germline ends. From germline, CDR1 is SGHDT and CDR2 YYEEEE. CDR3 amino acids: CASSRYLNTGELFF. The CDR3, as DNA: TGTGCCAGCAGTCGGTACTTGAACACCGGGGAGCTGTTTTTT.